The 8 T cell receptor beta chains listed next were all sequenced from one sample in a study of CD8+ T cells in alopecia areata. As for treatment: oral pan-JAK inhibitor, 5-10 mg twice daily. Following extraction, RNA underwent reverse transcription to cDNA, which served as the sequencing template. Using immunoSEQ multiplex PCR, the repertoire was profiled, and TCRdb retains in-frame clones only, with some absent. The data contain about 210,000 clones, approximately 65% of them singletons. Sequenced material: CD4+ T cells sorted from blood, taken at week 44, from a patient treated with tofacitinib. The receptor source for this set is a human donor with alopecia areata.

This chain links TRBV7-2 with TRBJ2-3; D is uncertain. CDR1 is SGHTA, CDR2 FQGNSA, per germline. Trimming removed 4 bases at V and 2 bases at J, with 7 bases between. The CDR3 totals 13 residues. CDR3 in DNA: TGTGCCAGCAGCTGGGCTACCACAGATACGCAGTATTTT. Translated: CASSWATTDTQYF.

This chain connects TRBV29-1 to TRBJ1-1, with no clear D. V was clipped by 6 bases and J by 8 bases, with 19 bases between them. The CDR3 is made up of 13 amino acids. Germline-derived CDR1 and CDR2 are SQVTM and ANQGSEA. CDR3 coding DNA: TGCAGCGTAGACTTCGACAAGGTCAAAGAAGCTTTCTTT. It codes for CSVDFDKVKEAFF.

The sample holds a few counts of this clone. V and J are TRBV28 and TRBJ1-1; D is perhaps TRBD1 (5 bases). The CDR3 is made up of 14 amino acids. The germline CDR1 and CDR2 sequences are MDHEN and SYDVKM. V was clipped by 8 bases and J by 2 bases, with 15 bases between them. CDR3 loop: CASAGGALNTEAFF. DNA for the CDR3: TGTGCCAGCGCGGGCGGGGCCTTAAACACTGAAGCTTTCTTT.

CDR3 sequence (DNA): TGTGCCAGCAGCTTTCGGACAGGACTCTCCTACGAGCAGTACTTC. It yields the protein CASSFRTGLSYEQYF. The chain has TRBV13 and TRBJ2-7; 7 bases are shared with TRBD1. The V gene's germline CDR1 is PRHDT and CDR2 FYEKMQ (reference sequence). With V trimmed by 3 bases and J by 0 bases, 5 bases remained unmatched. CDR3 length: 15 residues. The full variable domain, rest sourced from reference TRBV13 and TRBJ2-7, is AAGVIQSPRHLIKEKRETATLKCYPIPRHDTVYWYQQGPGQDPQFLISFYEKMQSDKGSIPDRFSAQQFSDYHSELNMSSLELGDSALYFCASSFRTGLSYEQYFGPGTRLTVT.

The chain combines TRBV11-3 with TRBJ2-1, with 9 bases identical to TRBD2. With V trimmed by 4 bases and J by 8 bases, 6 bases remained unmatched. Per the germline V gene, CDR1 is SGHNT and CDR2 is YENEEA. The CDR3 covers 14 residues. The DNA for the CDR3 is TGTGCCAGCAGCTCTAGCGGGGTGATCGATGAGCAGTTCTTC. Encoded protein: CASSSSGVIDEQFF.

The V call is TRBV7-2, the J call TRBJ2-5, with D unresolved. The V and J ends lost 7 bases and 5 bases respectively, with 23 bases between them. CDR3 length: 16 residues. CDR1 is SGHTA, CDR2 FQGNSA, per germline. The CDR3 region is CASNDILGPAEETQYF. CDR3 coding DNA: TGTGCCAGCAACGACATCCTGGGTCCGGCCGAGGAGACCCAGTACTTC.

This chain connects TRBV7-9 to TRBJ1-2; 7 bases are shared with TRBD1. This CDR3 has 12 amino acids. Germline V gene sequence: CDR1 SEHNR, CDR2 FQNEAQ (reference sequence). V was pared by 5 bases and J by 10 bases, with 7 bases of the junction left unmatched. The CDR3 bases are TGTGCCAGCAGCCCTTGGGACAGAGCCTACACCTTC. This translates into CASSPWDRAYTF.

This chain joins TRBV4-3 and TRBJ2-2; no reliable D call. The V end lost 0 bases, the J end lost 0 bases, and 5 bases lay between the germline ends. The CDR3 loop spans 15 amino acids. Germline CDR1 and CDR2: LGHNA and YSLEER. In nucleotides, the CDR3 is TGCGCCAGCAGCCAAGAAGGCTCGAACACCGGGGAGCTGTTTTTT. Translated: CASSQEGSNTGELFF.